The 7 T cell receptor beta chains below come from one sample, sequenced in a study of shared T cell receptors in the human thymus. Profiling relied on immunoSEQ multiplex PCR, and the TCRdb table lists in-frame clones only, not all of them. This sample carries about 660,000 clones, approximately 90% of them seen once, and the ten largest clones take about 0.01%. The sample was also linked to a second study, of human thymus T cells.

Sequencing input: thymocytes. The receptors shown here come from a boy in the first two years of life with a congenital heart defect.

The V call is TRBV11-2, the J call TRBJ2-2; D unclear. The CDR3 contains 18 residues. V was shortened by 2 bases and J by 6 bases, with 22 bases between the two germline ends. Germline assignment: CDR1 SGHAT and CDR2 FQNNGV. CDR3 residues: CASSLSWRLRFRPGELFF. CDR3 coding DNA: TGTGCCAGCAGCTTATCCTGGAGACTTCGGTTTCGTCCCGGGGAGCTGTTTTTT.

The CDR3 DNA is TGTGCCAGCAGTTCATCCTATACGAACACTGAAGCTTTCTTT. Its protein is CASSSSYTNTEAFF. The rearrangement links TRBV27 to TRBJ1-1; D is uncertain. CDR3 length: 14 residues. Germline V gives CDR1 MNHEY, CDR2 SMNVEV (reference sequence). Trimming shortened V by 4 bases and J by 1 base, and 10 bases separated the two germline ends.

The J gene is TRBJ2-1, the V gene TRBV4-3; 7 bases agree with TRBD1. The germline V gene has CDR1 LGHNA and CDR2 YSLEER. The CDR3 runs to 16 residues. Trimming at V came to 1 base and at J to 4 bases, leaving 7 bases not matched to a gene. The CDR3: CASSQAGDSKYNEQFF. DNA for the CDR3: TGCGCCAGCAGCCAAGCTGGGGACAGTAAGTACAATGAGCAGTTCTTC.

V is TRBV18 and J is TRBJ2-3; 10 bases fit TRBD2. Trimming cost V 2 bases and J 7 bases; bases outside gene matches: 24. Looked up from germline, CDR1 is KGHSH and CDR2 is LQKENI. CDR3 length equals 21 residues. CDR3 region: CASSPGSGRPQGFGFPNTQYF. The CDR3 DNA reads as TGTGCCAGCTCACCAGGTAGCGGGAGGCCCCAGGGGTTCGGTTTTCCCAATACGCAGTATTTT.

This chain uses TRBV15 with TRBJ1-5, with 7 bases fitting TRBD1. The germline V gene has CDR1 LNHNV and CDR2 YYDKDF (reference sequence). The CDR3 is made up of 14 amino acids. V lost 5 bases to trimming and J lost 6 bases; unmatched junction nucleotides: 7. CDR3 nucleotides: TGTGCCACCAGCTTACAGGGGCTGAGTCAGCCCCAGCATTTT. Translated: CATSLQGLSQPQHF. Supplemented by reference TRBV15 and TRBJ1-5, the full variable domain reads DAMVIQNPRYQVTQFGKPVTLSCSQTLNHNVMYWYQQKSSQAPKLLFHYYDKDFNNEADTPDNFQSRRPNTSFCFLDIRSPGLGDTAMYLCATSLQGLSQPQHFGDGTRLSIL.

The V call is TRBV7-3, the J call TRBJ2-1; 7 bases match TRBD2. CDR1 is SGHTA and CDR2 is FQGTGA in the germline V gene. Unmatched junction bases numbered 7, after V lost 5 bases and J lost 0 bases. The CDR3 length is 16 residues. DNA of the CDR3: TGTGCCAGCAGCCTCGAGCGGGGAAGCTCCTACAATGAGCAGTTCTTC. Translating it yields CASSLERGSSYNEQFF.

V gene TRBV27 combines with J gene TRBJ1-1, with D perhaps TRBD1 (6 bases). Trimming removed 4 bases from V and 5 bases from J, with 20 bases in between. The germline CDR1 and CDR2 sequences are MNHEY and SMNVEV (reference sequence). This CDR3 comprises 16 residues. The CDR3 sequence is CASSSSVDSKATEAFF. The DNA for the CDR3 is TGTGCCAGCAGTTCCAGCGTGGACAGCAAAGCGACTGAAGCTTTCTTT.